Presented here are 3 T cell receptor beta chains from one specimen sequenced in a study of blood T cells in healthy people across ages. The second PCR ran roughly 7 to 11 cycles with a sample-barcoded 5' primer and J-beta primers. TCRdb re-derived calls from the 5' RACE reads in MiXCR, one entry per CDR3 protein. The repertoire holds more than 800,000 distinct CDR3 sequences, with 45% as singletons. Sequences were obtained from blood. The receptors come from an older woman in good health.

The sample holds a few counts of this clonotype. This sequence joins TRBV29-1 and TRBJ2-7, with D perhaps matching TRBD1 or TRBD2 (5 bases each). Germline loops: CDR1 SQVTM, CDR2 ANQGSEA. The CDR3 consists of 13 residues. V was clipped by 7 bases and J by 1 base, with 14 bases between them. CDR3: CSGVSGHSYEQYF. In DNA, the CDR3 is TGCAGCGGTGTAAGCGGACATTCCTACGAGCAGTACTTC.

The rearrangement joins TRBV13 to TRBJ2-3; D perhaps matches TRBD1 (7 bases). Deletions cut 2 bases from V and 2 bases from J, with 26 bases between. This CDR3 comprises 20 residues. From germline, CDR1 is PRHDT and CDR2 FYEKMQ (reference sequence). Written as DNA, the CDR3 is TGTGCCAGCAGCTTACAGGGGGGACACGGGGTATTAAGGGACACAGATACGCAGTATTTT. This codes for CASSLQGGHGVLRDTDTQYF.

The chain carries TRBV27 and TRBJ2-1; tentative D call: TRBD1 (6 bases). Germline V lookup: CDR1 MNHEY, CDR2 SMNVEV (reference sequence). Trimming took 7 bases from V and 4 from J, leaving 14 bases between them. CDR3 length: 14 amino acids. This CDR3 reads CASKRQVSYNEQFF. CDR3 DNA: TGTGCCAGCAAGAGACAGGTCTCTTACAATGAGCAGTTCTTC.